Presented here are 8 T cell receptor beta chains from one specimen sequenced in a study of T cell responses to AZD1222 COVID-19 vaccine. Some clones are missing from TCRdb's copy, which holds only in-frame ones; the method was immunoSEQ multiplex PCR. Of 90,000 to 150,000 clones detected, over 85% appear once; the ten largest clones hold nearly 4.5%. The source was peripheral blood, collected on day 0 of AZD1222 vaccination. These receptors came from an adult in good health.

V usage is TRBV5-1 and J usage is TRBJ2-5; D is ambiguous. The CDR3 covers 13 residues. V lost 7 bases, J lost 5 bases, and 15 bases lay in between. Germline CDR1 reads SGHRS; CDR2 reads YFSETQ. The CDR3 DNA reads TGCGCCAGCCGAGCCCTGATGGGGGAGACCCAGTACTTC. Its translation is CASRALMGETQYF.

The rearrangement joins TRBV30 to TRBJ2-1, with 8 bases lining up with TRBD1. The CDR3 is 14 residues long. The V gene end was trimmed by 1 base and the J gene end by 7 bases; junction bases not matched to a gene: 6. Germline CDR1 is GTSNPN and CDR2 is SVGIG (reference sequence). This chain's CDR3 is CAWSGGQVVNEQFF. CDR3 bases: TGTGCCTGGAGTGGGGGACAGGTGGTAAATGAGCAGTTCTTC.

This chain connects TRBV7-9 to TRBJ1-1; D perhaps matches TRBD1 (6 bases). Deletions cut 5 bases from V and 4 bases from J, with 17 bases between. Per the germline V gene, CDR1 is SEHNR and CDR2 is FQNEAQ (reference sequence). The CDR3 runs to 15 residues. The CDR3 spells CASSPDLGQTTEAFF. In nucleotides, the CDR3 is TGTGCCAGCAGCCCTGACTTAGGACAGACCACTGAAGCTTTCTTT.

To note about this clone: An end of the junction differs from the germline gene, which may be a read error. The chain joins TRBV9 to TRBJ2-7; 9 bases map to TRBD1. From germline, CDR1 is SGDLS and CDR2 YYNGEE. CDR3 length: 15 residues. Here the CDR3 reads CAGSDGQGLTYEQYF. Written as DNA, the CDR3 is TGTGCCGGCAGCGATGGACAGGGGCTCACCTACGAGCAGTACTTC.

J is TRBJ1-4 and V is TRBV19; unclear D gene. The CDR3 contains 14 residues. Germline assignment: CDR1 LNHDA and CDR2 SQIVND (reference sequence). Trimming took 5 bases from V and 0 from J, leaving 7 bases between them. The CDR3 DNA is TGTGCCAGTAGTGCGACTTCAACTAATGAAAAACTGTTTTTT. Its translation is CASSATSTNEKLFF.

This CDR3 is CASSPGQGYTGELFF. In DNA form, the CDR3 reads TGCGCCAGCAGCCCGGGACAGGGGTACACCGGGGAGCTGTTTTTT. The chain joins TRBV5-1 to TRBJ2-2; 10 bases are a match to TRBD1. CDR3 length: 15 amino acids. The germline V gene encodes CDR1 SGHRS and CDR2 YFSETQ. V dropped 4 bases and J dropped 3; count of bases not matched to a gene: 3.

The V and J genes are TRBV30 and TRBJ1-2, with a weak D call TRBD1 (5 bases). Germline V CDR1 and CDR2: GTSNPN, SVGIG (reference sequence). The V end lost 5 bases, the J end lost 8 bases, and 9 bases lay between the germline ends. The CDR3 is made up of 10 amino acids. The CDR3 loop reads CAWGHGGYTF. The CDR3 DNA reads TGTGCCTGGGGACATGGAGGCTACACCTTC.

The chain joins TRBV24-1 to TRBJ1-3, with 8 bases aligning to TRBD1. This CDR3 comprises 16 residues. Unmatched junction bases numbered 6, after V lost 4 bases and J lost 2 bases. Germline V gene data show CDR1 as KGHDR and CDR2 as SFDVKD. Here the CDR3 DNA reads TGTGCCACCAGTGACCGAGGACAGGGTCCTGGAAACACCATATATTTT. It is translated as CATSDRGQGPGNTIYF.